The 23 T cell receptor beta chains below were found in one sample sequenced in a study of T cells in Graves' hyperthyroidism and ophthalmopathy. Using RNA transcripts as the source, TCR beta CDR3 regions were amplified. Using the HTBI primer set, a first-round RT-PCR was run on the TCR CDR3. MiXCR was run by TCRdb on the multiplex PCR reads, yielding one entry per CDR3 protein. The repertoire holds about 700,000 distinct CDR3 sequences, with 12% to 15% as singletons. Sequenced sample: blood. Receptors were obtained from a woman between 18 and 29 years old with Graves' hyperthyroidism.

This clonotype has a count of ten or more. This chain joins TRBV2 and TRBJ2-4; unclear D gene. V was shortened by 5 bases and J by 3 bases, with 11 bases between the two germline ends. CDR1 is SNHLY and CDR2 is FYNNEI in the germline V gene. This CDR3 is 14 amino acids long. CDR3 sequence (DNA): TGTGCCAGCAGTCTGGATGGCGACAAAAACATTCAGTACTTC. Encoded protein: CASSLDGDKNIQYF.

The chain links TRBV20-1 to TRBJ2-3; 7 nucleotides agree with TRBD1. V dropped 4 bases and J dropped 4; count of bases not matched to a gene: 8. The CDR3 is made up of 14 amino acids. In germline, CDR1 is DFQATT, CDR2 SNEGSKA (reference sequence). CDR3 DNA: TGCAGTGCTAAGACAGGGCCTGGCGCAGATACGCAGTATTTT. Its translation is CSAKTGPGADTQYF.

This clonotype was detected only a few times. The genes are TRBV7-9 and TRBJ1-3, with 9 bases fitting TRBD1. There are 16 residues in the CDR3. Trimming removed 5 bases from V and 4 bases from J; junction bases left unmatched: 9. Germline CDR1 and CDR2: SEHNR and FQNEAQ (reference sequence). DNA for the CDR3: TGTGCCAGCAGCGGGCAGACAGGGGGGAACGGAAACACCATATATTTT. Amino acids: CASSGQTGGNGNTIYF.

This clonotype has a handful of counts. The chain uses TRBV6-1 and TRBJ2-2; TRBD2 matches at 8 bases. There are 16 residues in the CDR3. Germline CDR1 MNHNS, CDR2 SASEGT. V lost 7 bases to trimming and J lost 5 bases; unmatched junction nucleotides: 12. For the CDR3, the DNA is TGTGCCAGCAATGGAGGTAGCGGGATATTAACCGGGGAGCTGTTTTTT. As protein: CASNGGSGILTGELFF.

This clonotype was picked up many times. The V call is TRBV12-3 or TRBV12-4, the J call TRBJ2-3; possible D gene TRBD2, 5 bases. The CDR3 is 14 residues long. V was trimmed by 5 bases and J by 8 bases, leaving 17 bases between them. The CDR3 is CASSLRTGIGTQYF. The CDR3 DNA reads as TGTGCCAGCAGTCTGCGGACTGGGATTGGTACGCAGTATTTT.

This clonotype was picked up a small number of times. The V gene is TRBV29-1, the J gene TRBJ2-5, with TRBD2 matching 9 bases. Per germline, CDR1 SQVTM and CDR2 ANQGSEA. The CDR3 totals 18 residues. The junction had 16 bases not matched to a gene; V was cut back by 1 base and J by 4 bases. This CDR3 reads CSVEVPIAFGTSPETQYF. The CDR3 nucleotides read TGCAGCGTTGAAGTCCCTATAGCCTTCGGGACTAGCCCAGAGACCCAGTACTTC.

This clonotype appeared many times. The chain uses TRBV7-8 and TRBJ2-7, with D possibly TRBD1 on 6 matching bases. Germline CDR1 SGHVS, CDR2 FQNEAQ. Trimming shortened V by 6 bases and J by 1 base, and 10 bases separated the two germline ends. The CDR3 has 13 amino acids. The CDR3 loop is CASRPGQSYEQYF. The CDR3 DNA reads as TGTGCCAGCAGACCCGGACAGTCCTACGAGCAGTACTTC.

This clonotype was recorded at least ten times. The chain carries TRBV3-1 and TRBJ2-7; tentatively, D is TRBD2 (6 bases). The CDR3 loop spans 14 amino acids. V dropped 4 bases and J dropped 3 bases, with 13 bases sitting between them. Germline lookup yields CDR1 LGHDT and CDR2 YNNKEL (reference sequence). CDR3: CASSLETRDYEQYF. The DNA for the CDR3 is TGTGCCAGCAGCCTTGAGACTAGAGACTACGAGCAGTACTTC.

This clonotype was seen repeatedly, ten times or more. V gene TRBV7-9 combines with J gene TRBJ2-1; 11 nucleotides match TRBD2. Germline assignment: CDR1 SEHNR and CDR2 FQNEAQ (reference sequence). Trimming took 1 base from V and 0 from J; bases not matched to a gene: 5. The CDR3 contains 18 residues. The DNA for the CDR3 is TGTGCCAGCAGCTTAGAGGCTAGCGGGAGGCCCTCCTACAATGAGCAGTTCTTC. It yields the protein CASSLEASGRPSYNEQFF.

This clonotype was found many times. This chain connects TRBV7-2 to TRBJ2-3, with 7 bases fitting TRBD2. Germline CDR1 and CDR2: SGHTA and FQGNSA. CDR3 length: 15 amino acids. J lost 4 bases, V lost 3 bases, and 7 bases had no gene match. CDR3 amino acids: CASSLVAGRSDTQYF. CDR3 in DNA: TGTGCCAGCAGCTTGGTAGCGGGCCGGTCAGATACGCAGTATTTT.

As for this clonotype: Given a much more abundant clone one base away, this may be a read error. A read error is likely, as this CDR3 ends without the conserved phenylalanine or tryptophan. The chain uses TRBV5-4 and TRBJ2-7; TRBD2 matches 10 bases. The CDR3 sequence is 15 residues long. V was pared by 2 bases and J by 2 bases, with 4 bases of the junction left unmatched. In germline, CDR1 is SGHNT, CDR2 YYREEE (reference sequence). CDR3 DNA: TGTGCCAGCAGCTTAGGGACTAGCGCCGCCTACGAGCAGTACCTC. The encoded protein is CASSLGTSAAYEQYL.

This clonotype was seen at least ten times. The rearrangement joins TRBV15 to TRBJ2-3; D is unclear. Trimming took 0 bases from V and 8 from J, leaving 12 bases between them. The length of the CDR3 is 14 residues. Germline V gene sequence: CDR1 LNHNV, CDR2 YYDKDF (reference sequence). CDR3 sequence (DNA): TGTGCCACCAGCAGAGATTTTTCACAGAGTACGCAGTATTTT. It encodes CATSRDFSQSTQYF. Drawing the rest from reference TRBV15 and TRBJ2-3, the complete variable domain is DAMVIQNPRYQVTQFGKPVTLSCSQTLNHNVMYWYQQKSSQAPKLLFHYYDKDFNNEADTPDNFQSRRPNTSFCFLDIRSPGLGDTAMYLCATSRDFSQSTQYFGPGTRLTVL.

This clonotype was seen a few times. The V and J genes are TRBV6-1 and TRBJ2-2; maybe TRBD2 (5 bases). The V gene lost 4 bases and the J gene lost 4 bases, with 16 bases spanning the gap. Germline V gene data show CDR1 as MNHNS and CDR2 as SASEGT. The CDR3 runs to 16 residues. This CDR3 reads CASSGLELASTGELFF. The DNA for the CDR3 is TGTGCCAGCAGTGGATTAGAGCTAGCAAGCACCGGGGAGCTGTTTTTT.

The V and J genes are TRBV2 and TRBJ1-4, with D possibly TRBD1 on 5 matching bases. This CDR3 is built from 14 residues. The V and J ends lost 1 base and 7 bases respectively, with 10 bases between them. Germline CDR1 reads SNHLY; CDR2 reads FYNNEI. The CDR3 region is CASSEGGGVEKLFF. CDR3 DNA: TGTGCCAGCAGTGAAGGGGGGGGGGTTGAAAAACTGTTTTTT.

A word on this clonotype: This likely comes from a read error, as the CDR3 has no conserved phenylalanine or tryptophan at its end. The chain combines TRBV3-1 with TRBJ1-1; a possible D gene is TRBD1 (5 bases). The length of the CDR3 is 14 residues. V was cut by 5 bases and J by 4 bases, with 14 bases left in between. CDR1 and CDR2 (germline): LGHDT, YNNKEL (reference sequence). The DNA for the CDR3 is TGTGCCAGCAGCTTAACAGGAGTCGGCACTGAAGCTTTCCTT. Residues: CASSLTGVGTEAFL.

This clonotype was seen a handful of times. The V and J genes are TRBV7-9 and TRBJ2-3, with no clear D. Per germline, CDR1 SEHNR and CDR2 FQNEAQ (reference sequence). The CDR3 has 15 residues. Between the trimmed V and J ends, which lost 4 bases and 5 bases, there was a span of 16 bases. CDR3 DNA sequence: TGTGCCAGCAGCTCCGCCTGGGTCCGGAAAGATACGCAGTATTTT. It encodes CASSSAWVRKDTQYF.

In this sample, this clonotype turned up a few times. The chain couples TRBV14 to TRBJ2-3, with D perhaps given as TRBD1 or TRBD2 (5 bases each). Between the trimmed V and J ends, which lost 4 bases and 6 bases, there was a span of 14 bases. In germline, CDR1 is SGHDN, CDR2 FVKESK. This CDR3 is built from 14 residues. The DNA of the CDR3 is TGTGCCAGCAGCCCCTGGGACCCGGGGGATACGCAGTATTTT. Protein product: CASSPWDPGDTQYF.

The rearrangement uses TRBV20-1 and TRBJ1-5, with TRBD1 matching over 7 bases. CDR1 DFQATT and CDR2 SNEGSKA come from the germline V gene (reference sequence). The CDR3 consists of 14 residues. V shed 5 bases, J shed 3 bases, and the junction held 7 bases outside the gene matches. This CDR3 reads CSAPLTGYNQPQHF. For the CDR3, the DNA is TGCAGTGCTCCCCTGACAGGGTACAATCAGCCCCAGCATTTT.

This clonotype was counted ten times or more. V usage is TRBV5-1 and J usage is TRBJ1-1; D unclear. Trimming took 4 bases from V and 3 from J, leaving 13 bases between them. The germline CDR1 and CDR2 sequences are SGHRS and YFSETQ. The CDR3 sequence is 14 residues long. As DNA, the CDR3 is TGCGCCAGCAGCAGGGATAGAGGGTACACTGAAGCTTTCTTT. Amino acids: CASSRDRGYTEAFF. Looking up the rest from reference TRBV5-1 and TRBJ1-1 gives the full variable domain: KAGVTQTPRYLIKTRGQQVTLSCSPISGHRSVSWYQQTPGQGLQFLFEYFSETQRNKGNFPGRFSGRQFSNSRSEMNVSTLELGDSALYLCASSRDRGYTEAFFGQGTRLTVV.

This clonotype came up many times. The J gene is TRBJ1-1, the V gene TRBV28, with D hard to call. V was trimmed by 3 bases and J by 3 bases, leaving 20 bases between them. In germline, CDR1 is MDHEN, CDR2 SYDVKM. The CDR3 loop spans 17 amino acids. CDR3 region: CASSLATLVYGDTEAFF. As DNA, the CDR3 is TGTGCCAGCAGTTTGGCCACTTTGGTGTATGGTGACACTGAAGCTTTCTTT. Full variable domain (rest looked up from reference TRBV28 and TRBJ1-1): DVKVTQSSRYLVKRTGEKVFLECVQDMDHENMFWYRQDPGLGLRLIYFSYDVKMKEKGDIPEGYSVSREKKERFSLILESASTNQTSMYLCASSLATLVYGDTEAFFGQGTRLTVV.

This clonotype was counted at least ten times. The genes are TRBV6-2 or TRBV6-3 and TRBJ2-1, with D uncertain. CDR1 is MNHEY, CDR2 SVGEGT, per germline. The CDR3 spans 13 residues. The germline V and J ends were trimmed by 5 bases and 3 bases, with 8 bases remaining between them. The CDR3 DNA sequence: TGTGCCAGCAGTAACGACAACTACAATGAGCAGTTCTTC. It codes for CASSNDNYNEQFF.

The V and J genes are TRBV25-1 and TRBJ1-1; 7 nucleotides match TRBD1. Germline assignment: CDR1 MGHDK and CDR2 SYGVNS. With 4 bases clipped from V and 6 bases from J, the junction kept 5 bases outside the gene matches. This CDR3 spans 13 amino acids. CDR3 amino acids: CASSGDREAEAFF. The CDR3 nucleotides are TGTGCCAGCAGTGGAGACAGGGAAGCTGAAGCTTTCTTT.

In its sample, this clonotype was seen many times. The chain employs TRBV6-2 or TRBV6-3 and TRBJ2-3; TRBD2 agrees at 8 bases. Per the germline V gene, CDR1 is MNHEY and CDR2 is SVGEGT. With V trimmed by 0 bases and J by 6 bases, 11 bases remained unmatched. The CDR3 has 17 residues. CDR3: CASSYSPAGVRSDTQYF. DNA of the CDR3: TGTGCCAGCAGTTACTCCCCAGCGGGAGTGCGGAGCGATACGCAGTATTTT.